These 27 T cell receptor beta chains were all obtained from the same sample, sequenced in a study of cytomegalovirus exposure and HLA in healthy donors. The PCR had 60 Vbeta and 13 Jbeta primers. The data were produced by immunoSEQ multiplex PCR, yet TCRdb's version contains in-frame clones alone and is incomplete. Altogether around 100,000 clones are present, approximately 70% being singletons, with the ten largest covering 0.85% to 0.9%. Specimen: PBMCs. The receptor set was obtained from a woman aged 25 to 45 in good health and CMV-seronegative.

Only one count was recorded for this clone. The rearrangement uses TRBV4-2 and TRBJ2-7; 10 bases line up with TRBD2. V was clipped by 4 bases and J by 6 bases; unmatched bases: 9. CDR1 is LGHNA and CDR2 is YNFKEQ in the germline V gene. The CDR3 contains 15 residues. Here the CDR3 DNA reads TGTGCCAGCAGCCGAGAGCTAGCGGGGGCGGGCGAGCAGTACTTC. Its protein product is CASSRELAGAGEQYF.

This clone was seen more than once but under ten times. The gene calls are TRBV7-8 and TRBJ1-6; no definite D call. Trimming pared 3 bases from V and 7 bases from J, leaving 16 bases between. The CDR3 spans 16 residues. Per germline, CDR1 SGHVS and CDR2 FQNEAQ. CDR3 sequence: CASSLVAVEANSPLHF. CDR3 sequence (DNA): TGTGCCAGCAGCTTGGTGGCGGTGGAAGCGAATTCACCCCTCCACTTT.

The V call is TRBV30, the J call TRBJ1-5, with TRBD1 as a possible D gene (5 bases). Trimming removed 0 bases from V and 7 bases from J, with 19 bases in between. The CDR3 is 16 amino acids. Germline lookup yields CDR1 GTSNPN and CDR2 SVGIG (reference sequence). The CDR3 spells CAWSVGYGQGGQPQHF. CDR3 DNA: TGTGCCTGGAGTGTCGGTTATGGGCAGGGAGGCCAGCCCCAGCATTTT. The whole variable domain, filled in from reference TRBV30 and TRBJ1-5, reads SQTIHQWPATLVQPVGSPLSLECTVEGTSNPNLYWYRQAAGRGLQLLFYSVGIGQISSEVPQNLSASRPQDRQFILSSKKLLLSDSGFYLCAWSVGYGQGGQPQHFGDGTRLSIL.

The genes are TRBV7-2 and TRBJ2-5, with unresolved D. The V gene lost 8 bases and the J gene lost 3 bases, with 4 bases spanning the gap. This CDR3 is built from 10 residues. Germline values: CDR1 SGHTA, CDR2 FQGNSA. The CDR3 DNA is TGTGCCAGCGGAGAAGAGACCCAGTACTTC. As protein: CASGEETQYF.

This chain links TRBV6-1 with TRBJ1-3; possibly TRBD1 for D (5 bases). The CDR3 is 14 residues long. Germline V gene data show CDR1 as MNHNS and CDR2 as SASEGT. The germline V and J ends were trimmed by 3 bases and 5 bases, with 11 bases remaining between them. The DNA of the CDR3 is TGTGCCAGCAGTGAGGGGGGGAGCAGAAACACCATATATTTT. Translating gives CASSEGGSRNTIYF.

The V call is TRBV6-1, the J call TRBJ1-5; D might be TRBD1 (6 bases). The CDR3 consists of 13 residues. V shed 7 bases and J shed 6 bases, with 13 bases lying between them. Germline CDR1 MNHNS, CDR2 SASEGT. The DNA for the CDR3 is TGTGCCAGCAAGGGGGTCCAAGCTCAGCCCCAGCATTTT. Amino acids: CASKGVQAQPQHF.

The chain links TRBV7-9 to TRBJ1-2; 9 bases are shared with TRBD1. In germline, CDR1 is SEHNR, CDR2 FQNEAQ (reference sequence). There are 14 residues in the CDR3. With V trimmed by 5 bases and J by 4 bases, 5 bases remained unmatched. DNA for the CDR3: TGTGCCAGCAGCCCTACAGGGGGCGCCTATGGCTACACCTTC. This translates into CASSPTGGAYGYTF.

V is TRBV30 and J is TRBJ2-1; 8 nucleotides line up with TRBD2. V lost 1 base to trimming and J lost 10 bases; unmatched junction nucleotides: 6. The germline gives CDR1 GTSNPN, CDR2 SVGIG (reference sequence). The CDR3 contains 13 residues. Here the CDR3 reads CAWSGGLVGEQFF. Written as DNA, the CDR3 is TGTGCCTGGAGTGGGGGACTAGTCGGGGAGCAGTTCTTC.

V gene TRBV5-4 combines with J gene TRBJ2-1; 12 bases are a match to TRBD2. Germline loops: CDR1 SGHNT, CDR2 YYREEE (reference sequence). The CDR3 extends over 14 amino acids. With 4 bases clipped from V and 10 bases from J, the junction kept 6 bases outside the gene matches. As DNA, the CDR3 is TGTGCCAGCAGCCCCCAGACTAGCGGGGGAGAGCAGTTCTTC. Protein product: CASSPQTSGGEQFF.

V and J are TRBV6-1 and TRBJ1-2, with 8 nucleotides matching TRBD1. V lost 4 bases to trimming and J lost 4 bases; unmatched junction nucleotides: 8. CDR3 length equals 15 residues. The germline gives CDR1 MNHNS, CDR2 SASEGT. CDR3 residues: CASSASGGPFYGYTF. CDR3 bases: TGTGCCAGCAGTGCATCAGGGGGCCCCTTCTATGGCTACACCTTC.

This rearrangement joins TRBV5-1 to TRBJ1-2, with D perhaps TRBD1 (5 bases). The CDR3 extends over 15 amino acids. The V gene lost 0 bases and the J gene lost 8 bases, with 17 bases spanning the gap. Germline CDR1 SGHRS, CDR2 YFSETQ. This CDR3 reads CASSLEVVGAGGYTF. DNA for the CDR3: TGCGCCAGCAGCTTGGAAGTCGTTGGGGCAGGGGGCTACACCTTC.

This clone was counted between two and nine times. V is TRBV6-5 and J is TRBJ2-7, with D possibly matching TRBD1 (6 bases). The length of the CDR3 is 13 residues. The V gene's germline CDR1 is MNHEY and CDR2 SVGAGI. V was clipped by 6 bases and J by 2 bases, with 11 bases between them. Written as DNA, the CDR3 is TGTGCCAGCAGCGGACAGAACACCTACGAGCAGTACTTC. Translation gives CASSGQNTYEQYF.

CDR3 bases: TGCGCCAGCGCATCTAGCGGGAATCGCAATGAGCAGTTCTTC. Protein sequence: CASASSGNRNEQFF. The chain combines TRBV5-1 with TRBJ2-1; 9 bases align to TRBD2. Germline CDR1 and CDR2: SGHRS and YFSETQ. V was clipped by 7 bases and J by 6 bases; unmatched bases: 8. CDR3 size: 14 residues.

V is TRBV7-2 and J is TRBJ1-5; the match to TRBD1 covers 9 bases. The J segment lost 3 bases and the V segment lost 5 bases, leaving 5 bases of the junction unmatched. Germline CDR1 and CDR2: SGHTA and FQGNSA. The CDR3 runs to 15 residues. As DNA, the CDR3 is TGTGCCAGCAGCCATGGGACAGGGCTCAATCAGCCCCAGCATTTT. Translated: CASSHGTGLNQPQHF.

This clone was counted between two and nine times. The J gene is TRBJ1-6, the V gene TRBV9, with 7 bases identical to TRBD1. Germline CDR1 and CDR2: SGDLS and YYNGEE. There are 15 residues in the CDR3. Trimming took 1 base from V and 8 from J; bases not matched to a gene: 6. Here the CDR3 reads CASSVLGGPDSPLHF. CDR3 in DNA: TGTGCCAGCAGCGTATTAGGGGGCCCGGATTCACCCCTCCACTTT.

The chain joins TRBV19 to TRBJ2-6, with D tentatively TRBD2 (6 bases). The V end was cut by 11 bases, the J end by 0 bases, with 20 bases between. The length of the CDR3 is 17 residues. Germline CDR1 is LNHDA and CDR2 is SQIVND (reference sequence). CDR3 sequence (DNA): TGTGCCGGAGCCCCGGGGGACTCCCCCTCTGGGGCCAACGTCCTGACTTTC. Translation gives CAGAPGDSPSGANVLTF.

In this sample, this clone turned up once. The chain combines TRBV4-3 with TRBJ1-2, with 9 bases matching TRBD1. There are 14 residues in the CDR3. V lost 4 bases, J lost 4 bases, and 4 bases stayed unmatched. Germline CDR1 is LGHNA and CDR2 is YSLEER. The CDR3 nucleotides read TGCGCCAGCAGCCCCACGACAGGGGGCTATGGCTACACCTTC. It encodes CASSPTTGGYGYTF.

V gene TRBV13 combines with J gene TRBJ2-4; no reliable D call. The germline V gene encodes CDR1 PRHDT and CDR2 FYEKMQ (reference sequence). Trimming removed 4 bases at V and 0 bases at J, with 7 bases between. The CDR3 covers 14 residues. CDR3 protein: CASSSVLAKNIQYF. The CDR3 bases are TGTGCCAGCAGCTCAGTTCTAGCCAAAAACATTCAGTACTTC.

This sequence joins TRBV11-3 and TRBJ2-7, with TRBD1 matching over 7 bases. The junction had 9 bases not matched to a gene; V was cut back by 10 bases and J by 3 bases. From germline, CDR1 is SGHNT and CDR2 YENEEA. This CDR3 is 13 amino acids long. The CDR3: CATSLRDSYEQYF. The CDR3 bases are TGTGCCACCTCTCTCCGGGACAGCTACGAGCAGTACTTC.

This clone came up a few times. This chain uses TRBV5-1 with TRBJ2-7; D possibly corresponds to TRBD2 (5 bases). Germline V gives CDR1 SGHRS, CDR2 YFSETQ. Trimming removed 0 bases from V and 3 bases from J, with 13 bases in between. The CDR3 runs to 15 residues. CDR3 DNA sequence: TGCGCCAGCAGCTTGGCCGGTGGGGAGTACTACGAGCAGTACTTC. Its translation is CASSLAGGEYYEQYF.

The chain has TRBV4-3 and TRBJ1-1, with D unclear. V dropped 0 bases and J dropped 1 base, with 6 bases sitting between them. This CDR3 has 14 amino acids. Germline V gene data show CDR1 as LGHNA and CDR2 as YSLEER. The CDR3, as DNA: TGCGCCAGCAGCCAAGATGTTAAGAACACTGAAGCTTTCTTT. This translates into CASSQDVKNTEAFF.

This chain joins TRBV11-2 and TRBJ1-2; TRBD1 is a possible D gene (5 bases). Germline CDR1 and CDR2: SGHAT and FQNNGV. The CDR3 spans 14 residues. The V and J ends lost 3 bases and 3 bases respectively, with 11 bases between them. This CDR3 reads CASSFEAGYYGYTF. DNA of the CDR3: TGTGCCAGCAGCTTTGAAGCAGGGTACTATGGCTACACCTTC.

The chain has TRBV7-9 and TRBJ1-4; D is uncertain. The germline gives CDR1 SEHNR, CDR2 FQNEAQ (reference sequence). V was trimmed by 5 bases and J by 6 bases, leaving 7 bases between them. The CDR3 runs to 12 residues. CDR3 DNA: TGTGCCAGCAGCCCTGCAGATGAAAAACTGTTTTTT. Translation gives CASSPADEKLFF. The whole variable domain, filled in from reference TRBV7-9 and TRBJ1-4, reads DTGVSQNPRHKITKRGQNVTFRCDPISEHNRLYWYRQTLGQGPEFLTYFQNEAQLEKSRLLSDRFSAERPKGSFSTLEIQRTEQGDSAMYLCASSPADEKLFFGSGTQLSVL.

The genes are TRBV5-1 and TRBJ1-2; TRBD1 might be the D (5 bases). The CDR3 is 13 residues long. Looked up from germline, CDR1 is SGHRS and CDR2 is YFSETQ. With 0 bases removed from V and 8 bases from J, the gap between germline ends came to 11 bases. The CDR3 DNA is TGCGCCAGCAGCTTGGAGGGGCTTGACGGCTACACCTTC. It encodes CASSLEGLDGYTF.

The V call is TRBV30, the J call TRBJ2-1; 8 nucleotides agree with TRBD2. V lost 8 bases to trimming and J lost 4 bases; unmatched junction nucleotides: 4. The CDR3 length is 12 residues. Germline V gene lookup returns CDR1 GTSNPN and CDR2 SVGIG (reference sequence). The CDR3 DNA follows: TGTGCCGGGACTAGAGAGTACAATGAGCAGTTCTTC. Its translation is CAGTREYNEQFF.

This chain uses TRBV10-2 with TRBJ1-6; D uncertain. CDR1 WSHSY and CDR2 SAAADI come from the germline V gene. The CDR3 is 14 amino acids. V gave up 2 bases and J gave up 4 bases, with 6 bases separating them. CDR3 in DNA: TGCGCCAGCAGTGAGGAGAGTTATAATTCACCCCTCCACTTT. Translating gives CASSEESYNSPLHF.

This clone was observed a handful of times. This chain connects TRBV6-5 to TRBJ1-1, with 8 bases fitting TRBD1. The CDR3 has 15 amino acids. V shed 6 bases, J shed 4 bases, and the junction held 10 bases outside the gene matches. Germline lookup yields CDR1 MNHEY and CDR2 SVGAGI. Written as DNA, the CDR3 is TGTGCCAGCAGCCTAAGGACAGGGTATGGCACTGAAGCTTTCTTT. This encodes CASSLRTGYGTEAFF.